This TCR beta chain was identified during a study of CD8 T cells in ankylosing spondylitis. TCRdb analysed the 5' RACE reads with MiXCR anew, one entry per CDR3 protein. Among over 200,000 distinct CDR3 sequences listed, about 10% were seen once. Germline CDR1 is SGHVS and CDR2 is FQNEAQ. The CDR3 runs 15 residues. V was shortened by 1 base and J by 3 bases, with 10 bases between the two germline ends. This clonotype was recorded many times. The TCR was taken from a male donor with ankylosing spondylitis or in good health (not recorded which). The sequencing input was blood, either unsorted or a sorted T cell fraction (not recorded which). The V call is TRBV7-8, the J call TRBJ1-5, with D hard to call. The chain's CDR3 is CASSLELGSNQPQHF. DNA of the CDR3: TGTGCCAGCAGCTTAGAGCTGGGATCCAATCAGCCCCAGCATTTT.